The clone carrying this T cell receptor beta chain was seen repeatedly, ten times or more. The sample belongs to a study of neurological immune-mediated disorders. This CDR3 comprises 17 residues. V was shortened by 0 bases and J by 0 bases, with 12 bases between the two germline ends. From germline, CDR1 is LGHNT and CDR2 FRNRAP. TCRdb ran MiXCR on the 5' RACE reads and lists one entry per CDR3 protein. Of 55,000 to 65,000 distinct CDR3 sequences detected, about an eighth appear once; the ten largest clones hold approximately 12%. The chain joins TRBV12-5 to TRBJ1-3; D perhaps matches TRBD1 (5 bases). Material for sequencing was PBMCs. This receptor was identified in an older woman with HTLV-1-associated myelopathy (HAM/TSP). This CDR3 is CASGLVLVRGSGNTIYF. CDR3 coding DNA: TGTGCTAGTGGTTTGGTACTGGTAAGGGGCTCTGGAAACACCATATATTTT.